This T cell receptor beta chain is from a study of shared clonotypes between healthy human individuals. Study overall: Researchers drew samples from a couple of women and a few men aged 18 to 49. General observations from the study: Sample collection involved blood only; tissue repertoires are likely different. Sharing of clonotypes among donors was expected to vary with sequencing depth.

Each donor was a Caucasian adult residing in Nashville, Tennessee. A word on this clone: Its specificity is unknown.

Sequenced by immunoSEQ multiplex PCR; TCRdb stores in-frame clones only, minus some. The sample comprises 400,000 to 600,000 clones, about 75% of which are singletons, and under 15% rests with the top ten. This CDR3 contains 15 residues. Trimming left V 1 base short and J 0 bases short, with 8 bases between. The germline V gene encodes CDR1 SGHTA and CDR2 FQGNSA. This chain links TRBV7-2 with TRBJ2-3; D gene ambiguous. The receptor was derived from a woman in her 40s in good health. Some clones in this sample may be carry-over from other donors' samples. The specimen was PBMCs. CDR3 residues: CASSLGAPSTDTQYF. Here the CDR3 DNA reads TGTGCCAGCAGCTTAGGGGCACCTAGCACAGATACGCAGTATTTT. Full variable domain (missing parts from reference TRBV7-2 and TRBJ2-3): GAGVSQSPSNKVTEKGKDVELRCDPISGHTALYWYRQSLGQGLEFLIYFQGNSAPDKSGLPSDRFSAERTGGSVSTLTIQRTQQEDSAVYLCASSLGAPSTDTQYFGPGTRLTVL.